This is a list of T cell receptor beta chains from one sample in a study of shared clonotypes between healthy human individuals. TCRdb keeps only in-frame clones here, not all; method: immunoSEQ multiplex PCR. The repertoire consists of about 2,200,000 clones, with more than 85% occurring once and the leading ten covering 1.5% to 2%. Sample: naive CD8+ T cells from PBMCs. The receptors here all came from a man aged 18 to 35 in good health. Some clones in this sample may be carry-over from other donors' samples. The CDR3 runs from the conserved cysteine through the conserved F or W. A D gene is named only where the DNA matches it firmly. Clone size is stated in some rows and not others, as once, few, many or a class when expanded.

TRBJ1-1 TRBV28 once . TGTGCCAGCAGGCCGCATTTGTGGTTTGAGACGACTGTGAACACTGAAGCTTTCTTT CASRPHLWFETTVNTEAFF
TRBJ1-2 TRBV27 . . TGTGCCAGCAGTTTGTCTCCCCAGTTTGGGGGTAACTATGGCTACACCTTC CASSLSPQFGGNYGYTF
TRBJ2-1 TRBV5-1 . TRBD2 TGCGCCAGCAGCACAAAGACCGGGACTAGCGACTCGCAGTTCTTC CASSTKTGTSDSQFF
TRBJ2-5 TRBV28 . TRBD2 TGTGCCAGCAGTTTCCTAGCGGGAGGGCTTACGGAGACCCAGTACTTC CASSFLAGGLTETQYF
TRBJ2-5 TRBV28 . . TGTGCCAGCAGTTTATTAGCGTCCCCAGATCAAGAGACCCAGTACTTC CASSLLASPDQETQYF
TRBJ1-2 TRBV27 . . TGTGCCAGCAGTACGATCGACGGGTCGGGCTACACCTTC CASSTIDGSGYTF
TRBJ2-1 TRBV11-1 . TRBD2 TGTGCCAGCAGCCCCGCGGGGGGGAATGAGCAGTTCTTC CASSPAGGNEQFF
TRBJ2-1 TRBV7-8 once . TGTGCCAGCAGCCACCGAAGGAATGAGCAGTTCTTC CASSHRRNEQFF
TRBJ2-7 TRBV5-6 once . TGTGCCAGCGGCAGGCGGCGGAGCTCCTACGAGCAGTACTTC CASGRRRSSYEQYF
TRBJ2-1 TRBV19 . . TGTGCCAGTAGTCCTCAGGTAGTTGAGACATCGACAAAGGGGGAGTTCTTC CASSPQVVETSTKGEFF
TRBJ2-7 TRBV10-3 . . TGTGCCATCAGTGGTCAGGACGAGCAGTACTTC CAISGQDEQYF
TRBJ2-7 TRBV10-3 . . TGTGCCATCAGTGCAGGCAACGAGCAGTACTTC CAISAGNEQYF
TRBJ2-7 TRBV6-1 once . TGTGCCAGCTGGATAGGGGGCTACGAGCAGTACTTC CASWIGGYEQYF
TRBJ2-1 TRBV29-1 . TRBD1 TGCAGCGTTGGAGTGGGACAGGAGCAGTTCTTC CSVGVGQEQFF
TRBJ1-2 TRBV28 . . TGTGCCAGCAGCCGACCCTCAGCTTACTATGGCTACACCTTC CASSRPSAYYGYTF
TRBJ1-3 TRBV4-1 . . TGCGCCAGCAGCCAAGTCGGGACGGCTGGAAACACCATATATTTT CASSQVGTAGNTIYF
TRBJ1-1 TRBV4-3 . . TGCGCCAGCAAAGCCATAGGGTACACTGAAGCTTTCTTT CASKAIGYTEAFF
TRBJ2-7 TRBV27 . . TGTGCCAGCAGTTTCGGGGGCGGGACCTACGAGCAGTACTTC CASSFGGGTYEQYF
TRBJ2-7 TRBV4-1 . TRBD2 TGCGCCAGCAGCCAAGATCAGTCACTAGCGGGCTCCTACGAGCAGTACTTC CASSQDQSLAGSYEQYF
TRBJ2-2 TRBV7-9 once . TGTGCCAGCAGCCTATACAACGCGAACACCGGGGAGCTGTTTTTT CASSLYNANTGELFF
TRBJ1-1 TRBV5-4 . . TGTGCCAGCAGCTCCCCGGTTTCCAGGGACACTGAAGCTTTCTTT CASSSPVSRDTEAFF
TRBJ1-2 TRBV7-9 . TRBD1 TGTGCCAGCAGCTTAGCACTTGGCAGGGGGTCTCGCGGAGGCTACACCTTC CASSLALGRGSRGGYTF
TRBJ2-5 TRBV5-6 . . TGTGCCAGCAGCCCCAGAGGGGACTCCCAAGAGACCCAGTACTTC CASSPRGDSQETQYF
TRBJ1-2 TRBV9 . TRBD1 TGTGCCAGCAGCCCACGGGACAGGGGGGCGGACTATGGCTACACCTTC CASSPRDRGADYGYTF
TRBJ1-4 TRBV9 . . TGTGCCAGCAGCGCAGAACCGACAAGGGCTTTGGAAAAACTGTTTTTT CASSAEPTRALEKLFF
TRBJ2-2 TRBV11-2 . . TGTGCCAGCAGCTTAATGGGCCCCTACACCGGGGAGCTGTTTTTT CASSLMGPYTGELFF
TRBJ1-2 TRBV29-1 . TRBD1 TGCAGCGGTAAAACAGGGGGTCCCTATGGCTACACCTTC CSGKTGGPYGYTF
TRBJ2-1 TRBV27 . TRBD2 TGTGCCAGCAGAATCGGGACTAGCGGTTACAATGAGCAGTTCTTC CASRIGTSGYNEQFF
TRBJ2-1 TRBV7-8 once . TGTGCCAGCAGCTACGGTGTCCCGGGTAATGAGCAGTTCTTC CASSYGVPGNEQFF
TRBJ1-1 TRBV27 . . TGTGCCAGCAGTTTAGTAGTAACAGACACTGAAGCTTTCTTT CASSLVVTDTEAFF
TRBJ2-1 TRBV12-5 . TRBD2 TGTGCTAGTGGGTACGGGACTAGCGGAGCCTACAATGAGCAGTTCTTC CASGYGTSGAYNEQFF
TRBJ1-3 TRBV7-9 few TRBD1 TGTGCCAGCAGCGGAGACAGGGCTGGAAACACCATATATTTT CASSGDRAGNTIYF
TRBJ1-2 TRBV10-3 . . . CAIRHGFGPGNYGYTF
TRBJ2-7 TRBV28 once . TGTGCCAGCAGCATGACAGTCGCCTACGAGCAGTACTTC CASSMTVAYEQYF
TRBJ1-4 TRBV28 . . TGTGCCAGCAGTCCCATAATAACTAATGAAAAACTGTTTTTT CASSPIITNEKLFF
TRBJ2-7 TRBV21-1 few . TGTGCCAGCCGCCGCTCACAGGGGAACCACGAGCAGTACTTC CASRRSQGNHEQYF
TRBJ1-2 TRBV28 . . TGTGCCAGCAGTTTTGGTGTTGGCTACACCTTC CASSFGVGYTF
TRBJ2-1 TRBV7-9 . . TGTGCCAGCAGCTTAAGCGGCAGTGAGCAGTTCTTC CASSLSGSEQFF
TRBJ1-3 TRBV27 . . TGTGCCAGCAGTTCCTCACCCTGGGGAGACAACTCTGGAAACACCATATATTTT CASSSSPWGDNSGNTIYF
TRBJ2-7 TRBV6-5 . . TGTGCCAGCGGGTTTCAGCCCTACGAGCAGTACTTC CASGFQPYEQYF
TRBJ2-1 TRBV4-3 . . TGCGCCAGCAGCCAAGATCCAGCGGACCCCTACAATGAGCAGTTCTTC CASSQDPADPYNEQFF
TRBJ1-4 TRBV7-9 . . TGTGCCAGCAGCAATACAAGGGCCAGGGCAACTAATGAAAAACTGTTTTTT CASSNTRARATNEKLFF
TRBJ2-7 TRBV28 . . TGTGCCAGCAGTTCTAATCGGGAGCAGTACTTC CASSSNREQYF
TRBJ2-1 TRBV2 . TRBD2 TGTGCCAGCAGTGAAGCGGGACTAGCGGGAGTGGATAGGGATGAGCAGTTCTTC CASSEAGLAGVDRDEQFF
TRBJ1-5 TRBV28 . . TGTGCCAGCAGACGTGGGACACAAACTAGCAATCAGCCCCAGCATTTT CASRRGTQTSNQPQHF
TRBJ1-1 TRBV4-1 . TRBD1 TGCGCCAGCAGCCACCGGGACAGGGGTTTTGAAGCTTTCTTT CASSHRDRGFEAFF
TRBJ2-1 TRBV6-5 . . TGTGCCAGCAGCGGGAGAGGTAATGAGCAGTTCTTC CASSGRGNEQFF
TRBJ2-1 TRBV7-9 . TRBD2 TGTGCCAGCAGTTATGCCGGGGGGGAGTACAATGAGCAGTTCTTC CASSYAGGEYNEQFF
TRBJ1-1 TRBV28 . . TGTGCCAGCAGTTTTAGCCTCGGGGATGAAGCTTTCTTT CASSFSLGDEAFF
TRBJ1-5 TRBV27 . . TGTGCCAGCAGTTTTCCCGGCAATCAGCCCCAGCATTTT CASSFPGNQPQHF
TRBJ2-1 TRBV6-5 . . TGTGCCAGCAGTTACGTGAACGGGCTTCGGGAGCAGTTCTTC CASSYVNGLREQFF
TRBJ2-7 TRBV10-3 . . TGTGCCATCAGTGAGTCGGCCTCAGAGCGCGAGCAGTACTTC CAISESASEREQYF